One TCR beta chain is described in this entry. Data came from immunoSEQ multiplex PCR; TCRdb stores just in-frame clones and leaves some out. The table lists some 59,000 clones, roughly 81% of them singletons. This record comes from a study of blood T cell repertoires in COVID-19. The CDR3 contains 13 residues. Germline V gives CDR1 LNHDA, CDR2 SQIVND (reference sequence). V was pared by 8 bases and J by 2 bases, with 7 bases between. The sample was peripheral blood. This rearrangement joins TRBV19 to TRBJ2-6; TRBD1 is a possible D gene (5 bases). This clonotype originated in a woman in her sixties or seventies with acute or convalescent COVID-19. CDR3 nucleotides: TGTGCCAGTCAGGGTACTGGGGCCAACGTCCTGACTTTC. This translates into CASQGTGANVLTF.